This T cell receptor (beta chain) derives from a study of response to subunit inactivated influenza vaccine. Findings and limits, study-wide: A suggestion made by the authors is that each seasonal influenza vaccination recruits few new T cells.

This CDR3 has 11 residues. Trimming cost V 1 base and J 13 bases, with 8 bases left between them. TCRdb recomputed calls from the RT-PCR reads with MiXCR, one row per CDR3 protein. This sample carries more than 450,000 distinct CDR3 sequences, 7.6% of them seen once, and the ten largest clones take approximately 12%. This clonotype occurred many times. Antigen specificity is unknown. This TCR came from a man between 45 and 75 years old who received an inactivated influenza vaccine. Sequenced here: PBMCs from blood, sampled 23 months after vaccination. V gene TRBV12-3 or TRBV12-4 combines with J gene TRBJ2-1; unclear D gene. The CDR3 reads CASSLGFLQFF. In nucleotides, the CDR3 is TGTGCCAGCAGTTTAGGCTTCCTCCAGTTCTTC.